The TCR beta chain described here comes from a study of blood T cell repertoires in COVID-19. This clone was seen just once. This CDR3 contains 14 residues. Trimming pared 4 bases from V and 0 bases from J, leaving 8 bases between. The germline V gene has CDR1 LGHNT and CDR2 FRNRAP. How the authors handled the data: Estimates of nucleated cell counts were drawn from the amplification of reference gene primers. The repertoire was sequenced with immunoSEQ multiplex PCR; TCRdb's copy has only in-frame clones and lacks some. V and J calls and clone size are as listed in that table; D and trimming were resolved from the DNA. In the table there are roughly 100,000 clones, roughly nine tenths of which are singletons.

This receptor was taken from a woman in her 50s with COVID-19, enrolled during active disease. The material sequenced was peripheral blood. The rearrangement uses TRBV12-5 and TRBJ2-3, with D possibly TRBD2 on 6 matching bases. In DNA form, the CDR3 reads TGTGCTAGTGGTTCCGGGACTAGCACAGATACGCAGTATTTT. It specifies CASGSGTSTDTQYF.